This T cell receptor (beta chain) derives from a study of tumor and adjacent non-tumor tissue in lung cancer. At the level of the study: The patients, 10 to 11 men and 5 women, were about 30 to 76 with stage I to III disease. Each sample yielded 4 million to 5 million productive TCRbeta reads on average.

Concerning this clonotype: Germline is not matched at one junction end, which may reflect a read error.

A modified ARM-PCR protocol with three rounds of nested PCR amplified TCRbeta. TCRdb ran MiXCR on the multiplex PCR reads and lists one entry per CDR3 protein. The sample lists about 110,000 distinct CDR3 sequences, more than 60% occurring once. The CDR3 sequence is 14 residues long. Germline CDR1 is MDHEN and CDR2 is SYDVKM. The template was RNA from unsorted bulk tissue. The rearrangement uses TRBV28 and TRBJ2-7, with 8 bases fitting TRBD1. Sequencing was carried out using lung tumor tissue. The source is an older woman with non-small cell lung cancer. The CDR3 sequence: CASSLIQGARELYF. In DNA form, the CDR3 reads TGTGCCAGCAGTTTAATTCAGGGGGCGAGAGAGCTGTACTTC.